The sample holds a few counts of the clone carrying this TCR beta chain. This specimen belongs to a study of blood T cells in healthy people across ages. Per germline, CDR1 SQVTM and CDR2 ANQGSEA. This CDR3 region has 12 residues. The V end was cut by 7 bases, the J end by 3 bases, with 13 bases between. The second PCR ran roughly 7 to 12 cycles with a sample-barcoded 5' primer and J-beta primers. TCRdb recomputed calls from the 5' RACE reads with MiXCR, one row per CDR3 protein. The sample has some 1.5 million distinct CDR3 sequences, about 28% seen once. Material: blood. The V gene is TRBV29-1, the J gene TRBJ2-7; a possible D gene is TRBD2 (7 bases). The receptor's source is a woman in her twenties or thirties in good health. In DNA form, the CDR3 reads TGCAGCGGTCGGGGGGCCGACTACGAGCAGTACTTC. This codes for CSGRGADYEQYF.